This T cell receptor (beta chain) was found in a study of blood T cell repertoires in COVID-19. Looked up from germline, CDR1 is LNHDA and CDR2 is SQIVND (reference sequence). V lost 1 base and J lost 6, with 15 bases in between. The CDR3 has 15 residues. Data came from immunoSEQ multiplex PCR; TCRdb stores just in-frame clones and leaves some out. The sample yields 200,000 to 250,000 clones, about nine tenths seen once. This TCR derives from a woman aged 25 to 45 with acute COVID-19. The sequencing sample was made of PBMCs or T cells enriched from blood (not recorded which). The chain links TRBV19 to TRBJ1-2; D gene uncertain. CDR3 sequence reads: CASSIGTGIFDGYTF. In DNA form, the CDR3 reads TGTGCCAGTAGTATAGGCACCGGGATTTTTGATGGCTACACCTTC.